This T cell receptor beta chain was captured by sequencing in a study of blood T cell repertoires in COVID-19. At the level of the study: Sample material is recorded as cDNA or gDNA derived from T cells, B-cell-depleted T cells, or PBMCs.

The CDR3 sequence is 12 residues long. Repertoires were generated with immunoSEQ multiplex PCR, while TCRdb's copy carries only in-frame clones and drops some. Among some 230,000 clones listed, about 85% were seen once. Sequenced input: peripheral blood. This clonotype was obtained from a woman aged 60 to 75 who had recovered from COVID-19. V is TRBV21-1 and J is TRBJ1-5. TRBV21-1 is classified as a pseudogene. CDR3 coding DNA: TGTGCCAGCGTAGTAGTCAATCAGCCCCAGCATTTT. Its protein is CASVVVNQPQHF.